The subject of this entry is one T cell receptor (beta chain). Its specificity is unknown. The entry originates in a study of monozygotic twins with inflammatory bowel disease. The CDR3 extends over 15 amino acids. In germline, CDR1 is SGHTA, CDR2 FQGNSA. Whole-study results and caveats: Heterogeneous immunosuppressive treatment regimens may have introduced variability into patient repertoires. Twin pairs that were concordant did not differ from discordant pairs in repertoire similarity, possibly from limited power.

The UMIs contained a 6-nucleotide sample barcode. They were added by template switching during cDNA synthesis. cDNA encoding TCRalpha and TCRbeta underwent two nested PCRs of approximately 16 and 10 cycles, each of which was followed by bead purification. With the 5' RACE reads reprocessed, TCRdb shows one record per CDR3 protein and no DNA. This listing includes fewer than 550,000 distinct CDR3 sequences. This chain links TRBV7-2 with TRBJ1-2; TCRdb selects TRBD1, and the lack of DNA leaves this call unchecked. Sequenced: blood. This TCR was recovered from a human donor with ulcerative colitis or Crohn's disease, or a healthy co-twin of an affected twin (not recorded which). The CDR3 region is CASSLQTWTDGGYTF.